This T cell receptor beta chain was identified in a study of breast tumors, draining lymph nodes, adjacent tissues. There are many counts of this clonotype. Its antigen is unidentified. The lymph nodes were axillary draining lymph nodes from breast cancer patients. Trimming pared 3 bases from V and 4 bases from J, leaving 13 bases between. This CDR3 spans 14 amino acids. Study findings and constraints: Tumor and nontumor repertoires were significantly more similar in luminal-like than in basal-like breast cancer. Findings are consistent with lymph node origin and intratumoral expansion of most tumor T cells.

One entry per CDR3 protein results from TCRdb running MiXCR on the multiplex PCR reads. The sample has roughly 130,000 distinct CDR3 sequences; about 20% are singletons. The specimen was axillary lymph node tissue. The sequence derives from a female donor with breast cancer. Some clones in this sample may be carry-over from other donors' samples. The chain combines TRBV12-3 or TRBV12-4 with TRBJ2-7, with D unclear. This chain's CDR3 is CASSLSYGVYEQYF. The CDR3 DNA reads as TGTGCCAGCAGTTTGAGTTATGGGGTTTACGAGCAGTACTTC.